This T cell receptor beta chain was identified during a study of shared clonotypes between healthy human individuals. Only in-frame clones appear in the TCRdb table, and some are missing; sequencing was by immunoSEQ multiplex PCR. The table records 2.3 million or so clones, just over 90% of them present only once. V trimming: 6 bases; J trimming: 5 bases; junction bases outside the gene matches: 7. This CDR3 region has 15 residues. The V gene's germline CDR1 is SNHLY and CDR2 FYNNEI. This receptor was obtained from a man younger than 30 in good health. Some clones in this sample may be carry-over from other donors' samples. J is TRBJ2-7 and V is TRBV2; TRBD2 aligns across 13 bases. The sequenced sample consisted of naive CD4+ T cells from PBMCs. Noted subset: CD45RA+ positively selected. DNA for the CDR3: TGTGCCAGCAGGCCCGGACTAGCGGGAGCTCACGAGCAGTACTTC. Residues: CASRPGLAGAHEQYF.